The 28 T cell receptor beta chains below come from one sample, sequenced in a study of OX40 agonist ivuxolimab in advanced cancers. Using immunoSEQ multiplex PCR, the repertoire was profiled, and TCRdb retains in-frame clones only, with some absent. Counted here are tens of thousands of clones, about 80% occurring once; the ten biggest clones make up approximately 30%. The specimen was CD4+ or CD8+ T cells sorted from blood, collected in a trial of the OX40 agonist ivuxolimab. These receptors all come from an adult with an advanced solid tumor such as melanoma, head and neck, liver or kidney cancer.

Remarks on this clone: One junction end does not reproduce the germline sequence, and a read error may be involved. The V and J genes are TRBV7-7 and TRBJ1-4; no clear D gene. This CDR3 has 16 amino acids. Germline values: CDR1 SSHAT, CDR2 FNYEAQ (reference sequence). CDR3 nucleotides: TGTGCTAGCAGCTCTTGGGGAAGTGCAACTAATGAAAAACTGTTTTTT. This encodes CASSSWGSATNEKLFF.

The chain joins TRBV9 to TRBJ2-7; 8 nucleotides align to TRBD2. The length of the CDR3 is 14 residues. Germline V gives CDR1 SGDLS, CDR2 YYNGEE. V gave up 2 bases and J gave up 6 bases; unmatched junction bases: 7. The CDR3 DNA reads TGTGCCAGCAGCGTCCAGCGGGAGCGTGGCGAGCAGTACTTC. This translates into CASSVQRERGEQYF.

This clone was found once. V gene TRBV5-6 combines with J gene TRBJ2-5; TRBD1 matches 7 bases. The end of the DNA aligns better with TRBJ2-7, so the J call may be wrong. This CDR3 is 18 amino acids long. Germline loops: CDR1 SGHDT, CDR2 YYEEEE. CDR3 nucleotide sequence: TGTGCCAGCAGCATACAACAGGGGACATGGATCCGGTCTTACGAGCAGTACTTC. This translates into CASSIQQGTWIRSYEQYF.

V is TRBV6-5 and J is TRBJ2-1; TRBD1 agrees at 10 bases. CDR1 MNHEY and CDR2 SVGAGI come from the germline V gene. Losses at the gene ends were 2 bases for V and 2 bases for J; bases not matched to a gene: 0. The CDR3 runs 15 residues. The CDR3 region has the DNA TGTGCCAGCAGTTACGGACAGGGGGCCTACAATGAGCAGTTCTTC. Translation gives CASSYGQGAYNEQFF.

This chain joins TRBV9 and TRBJ2-2; TRBD2 might be the D (6 bases). This CDR3 region has 17 residues. Trimming removed 4 bases at V and 1 base at J, with 17 bases between. CDR1 is SGDLS, CDR2 YYNGEE, per germline. CDR3 sequence: CASSPSWRGLNTGELFF. In DNA, the CDR3 is TGTGCCAGCAGCCCGAGTTGGAGGGGCCTGAACACCGGGGAGCTGTTTTTT. The full variable domain, rest sourced from reference TRBV9 and TRBJ2-2, is DSGVTQTPKHLITATGQRVTLRCSPRSGDLSVYWYQQSLDQGLQFLIQYYNGEERAKGNILERFSAQQFPDLHSELNLSSLELGDSALYFCASSPSWRGLNTGELFFGEGSRLTVL.

The rearrangement joins TRBV13 to TRBJ2-4, with TRBD1 matching over 7 bases. The trim removed 6 bases at V and 4 bases at J, leaving 9 bases unmatched. The CDR3 length is 15 residues. CDR1 PRHDT and CDR2 FYEKMQ come from the germline V gene (reference sequence). The DNA of the CDR3 is TGTGCCAGCAGTTTACCTTACAGGGGAAAAAACATTCAGTACTTC. It codes for CASSLPYRGKNIQYF.

The chain combines TRBV30 with TRBJ2-7, with 8 bases lining up with TRBD2. There are 12 residues in the CDR3. The junction had 5 bases not matched to a gene; V was cut back by 1 base and J by 9 bases. In germline, CDR1 is GTSNPN, CDR2 SVGIG (reference sequence). Written as DNA, the CDR3 is TGTGCCTGGAGTGAGGCGGGAGGAGGGCAGTACTTC. Encoded protein: CAWSEAGGGQYF.

The rearrangement links TRBV7-2 to TRBJ2-3; 12 nucleotides match TRBD2. V shed 4 bases and J 2 bases; nucleotides not matched to a gene: 13. CDR1 SGHTA and CDR2 FQGNSA come from the germline V gene. The CDR3 has 19 residues. CDR3 in DNA: TGTGCCAGCAGCTCCTCCGTAGTTAGACTAGCGGGAGACACAGATACGCAGTATTTT. Encoded protein: CASSSSVVRLAGDTDTQYF.

The V and J genes are TRBV28 and TRBJ2-7; a possible D gene is TRBD1 (5 bases). The CDR3 sequence is 13 residues long. The V end lost 2 bases, the J end lost 5 bases, and 10 bases lay between the germline ends. CDR1 MDHEN and CDR2 SYDVKM come from the germline V gene. CDR3 sequence: CASSLPAGNEQYF. Written as DNA, the CDR3 is TGTGCCAGCAGTTTACCCGCAGGGAACGAGCAGTACTTC. The complete variable domain, with remaining parts taken from reference TRBV28 and TRBJ2-7, reads DVKVTQSSRYLVKRTGEKVFLECVQDMDHENMFWYRQDPGLGLRLIYFSYDVKMKEKGDIPEGYSVSREKKERFSLILESASTNQTSMYLCASSLPAGNEQYFGPGTRLTVT.

As DNA, the CDR3 is TGCAGTGCTAGAGTCTTTCAGCCCCAGCATTTT. Translating gives CSARVFQPQHF. This sequence joins TRBV20-1 and TRBJ1-5; D is unclear. The CDR3 runs to 11 residues. The germline V gene has CDR1 DFQATT and CDR2 SNEGSKA (reference sequence). Trimming shortened V by 1 base and J by 6 bases, and 4 bases separated the two germline ends.

This chain joins TRBV11-2 and TRBJ1-1; no reliable D call. CDR3 length: 12 residues. The ends were cut back, 3 bases at V and 6 bases at J, with 8 bases in the middle. Germline CDR1 reads SGHAT; CDR2 reads FQNNGV. CDR3 DNA: TGTGCCAGCAGCTTTGATGGGGCTGAAGCTTTCTTT. It yields the protein CASSFDGAEAFF.

V and J are TRBV30 and TRBJ1-2, with D maybe TRBD1 (5 bases). This CDR3 comprises 15 residues. Germline V gene sequence: CDR1 GTSNPN, CDR2 SVGIG (reference sequence). V dropped 3 bases and J dropped 5 bases, with 19 bases sitting between them. The CDR3 protein is CAWRFRGQLLYGYTF. The CDR3 nucleotides read TGTGCCTGGAGATTCCGTGGACAACTTTTATATGGCTACACCTTC.

V and J are TRBV4-2 and TRBJ2-7, with 8 bases matching TRBD1. V gave up 0 bases and J gave up 5 bases; unmatched junction bases: 6. Looked up from germline, CDR1 is LGHNA and CDR2 is YNFKEQ. The CDR3 extends over 15 amino acids. The CDR3 bases are TGTGCCAGCAGCCAAGAGAGAGGCAGGGGGCACGAGCAGTACTTC. Translating gives CASSQERGRGHEQYF.

The chain links TRBV7-3 to TRBJ2-3; the D gene is possibly TRBD2 (5 bases). V shed 0 bases and J shed 5 bases, with 9 bases lying between them. CDR3 length equals 14 residues. Germline V gene lookup returns CDR1 SGHTA and CDR2 FQGTGA. The CDR3 reads CASSLTGVGDTQYF. CDR3 DNA: TGTGCCAGCAGCTTAACCGGGGTTGGAGATACGCAGTATTTT.

The chain employs TRBV10-3 and TRBJ2-1, with 8 bases aligning to TRBD2. This CDR3 has 17 amino acids. The V gene's germline CDR1 is ENHRY and CDR2 SYGVKD. Trimming took 3 bases from V and 6 from J; bases not matched to a gene: 13. The CDR3 sequence is CAISDNLGGAGVNEQFF. DNA for the CDR3: TGTGCCATCAGTGATAATTTGGGGGGAGCGGGAGTCAATGAGCAGTTCTTC.

The rearrangement uses TRBV4-1 and TRBJ2-7, with D perhaps matching TRBD1 (6 bases). CDR3 size: 13 residues. Trimming removed 3 bases at V and 3 bases at J, with 9 bases between. Germline V gene sequence: CDR1 MGHRA, CDR2 YSYEKL. The CDR3 nucleotides read TGCGCCAGCAGCCACCGGGACAACTACGAGCAGTACTTC. Amino acids: CASSHRDNYEQYF.

This clone appeared once. The J gene is TRBJ2-1, the V gene TRBV7-9; 7 bases are shared with TRBD2. Germline V gene lookup returns CDR1 SEHNR and CDR2 FQNEAQ (reference sequence). The CDR3 covers 17 residues. The trim removed 5 bases at V and 7 bases at J, leaving 17 bases unmatched. The CDR3 DNA sequence: TGTGCCAGCAGCGTCCTCACGGCCGAGACTAGCAGGAATGAGCAGTTCTTC. Protein: CASSVLTAETSRNEQFF.

This clone was seen only a few times. The J gene is TRBJ1-1, the V gene TRBV2; unclear D gene. This CDR3 has 14 amino acids. Germline V gene sequence: CDR1 SNHLY, CDR2 FYNNEI. V gave up 7 bases and J gave up 1 base, with 13 bases separating them. CDR3 DNA sequence: TGTGCCAGCACCAAGGAAACAACGAACACTGAAGCTTTCTTT. This gives the protein CASTKETTNTEAFF.

The chain employs TRBV27 and TRBJ2-7, with TRBD1 identical over 8 bases. V shed 6 bases, J shed 3 bases, and the junction held 7 bases outside the gene matches. Germline-derived CDR1 and CDR2 are MNHEY and SMNVEV (reference sequence). The CDR3 extends over 14 amino acids. CDR3 sequence: CASSSGQGNYEQYF. The CDR3 bases are TGTGCCAGCAGCTCCGGACAGGGAAACTACGAGCAGTACTTC.

This chain links TRBV27 with TRBJ1-3, with 9 bases matching TRBD1. The CDR3 consists of 14 residues. Germline values: CDR1 MNHEY, CDR2 SMNVEV (reference sequence). V lost 6 bases, J lost 4 bases, and 4 bases stayed unmatched. CDR3 bases: TGTGCCAGCAGCGAGACAGGGGGGGGAAACACCATATATTTT. It codes for CASSETGGGNTIYF.

The chain joins TRBV27 to TRBJ1-5; no clear D. The CDR3 sequence is 12 residues long. The germline V gene has CDR1 MNHEY and CDR2 SMNVEV (reference sequence). V lost 8 bases and J lost 0, with 5 bases in between. In DNA form, the CDR3 reads TGTGCCAGCGGGGATAGCAATCAGCCCCAGCATTTT. It yields the protein CASGDSNQPQHF.

V usage is TRBV11-2 and J usage is TRBJ2-7; 9 bases fit TRBD2. Germline lookup yields CDR1 SGHAT and CDR2 FQNNGV. The CDR3 runs 17 residues. V dropped 5 bases and J dropped 4; count of bases not matched to a gene: 15. The CDR3 region is CASSQSGGASGKYEQYF. In DNA, the CDR3 is TGTGCCAGCAGCCAAAGTGGTGGGGCTAGCGGGAAGTACGAGCAGTACTTC.

The rearrangement links TRBV13 to TRBJ2-1; D unresolved. The CDR3 is 13 amino acids. Looked up from germline, CDR1 is PRHDT and CDR2 is FYEKMQ (reference sequence). The V end lost 5 bases, the J end lost 4 bases, and 9 bases lay between the germline ends. Written as DNA, the CDR3 is TGTGCCAGCAGCCTGGGGTTTTACAATGAGCAGTTCTTC. This encodes CASSLGFYNEQFF.

J is TRBJ2-7 and V is TRBV7-9, with 12 bases matching TRBD1. The CDR3 length is 15 residues. With V trimmed by 5 bases and J by 5 bases, 7 bases remained unmatched. Germline values: CDR1 SEHNR, CDR2 FQNEAQ (reference sequence). CDR3 sequence reads: CASSAPGQGANEQYF. The CDR3, as DNA: TGTGCCAGCAGCGCGCCGGGACAGGGGGCCAACGAGCAGTACTTC. The variable domain in full, with the rest retrieved from reference TRBV7-9 and TRBJ2-7, is DTGVSQNPRHKITKRGQNVTFRCDPISEHNRLYWYRQTLGQGPEFLTYFQNEAQLEKSRLLSDRFSAERPKGSFSTLEIQRTEQGDSAMYLCASSAPGQGANEQYFGPGTRLTVT.

V is TRBV6-5 and J is TRBJ2-5; D is perhaps TRBD2 (6 bases). The CDR3 is made up of 16 amino acids. With 4 bases removed from V and 2 bases from J, the gap between germline ends came to 17 bases. Germline CDR1 is MNHEY and CDR2 is SVGAGI. The CDR3 coding sequence is TGTGCCAGCAGTTCCCGGCAAGCGGGCGTACAAGAGACCCAGTACTTC. Amino acids: CASSSRQAGVQETQYF.

V gene TRBV27 combines with J gene TRBJ2-1; D might be TRBD2 (6 bases). This CDR3 has 13 residues. In germline, CDR1 is MNHEY, CDR2 SMNVEV (reference sequence). V was cut by 1 base and J by 11 bases, with 12 bases left in between. The CDR3 is CASSLWGEKKQFF. DNA for the CDR3: TGTGCCAGCAGTTTATGGGGGGAGAAGAAGCAGTTCTTC.

The chain joins TRBV5-4 to TRBJ2-7; 9 bases match TRBD2. The CDR3 consists of 14 residues. CDR1 is SGHNT, CDR2 YYREEE, per germline (reference sequence). With V trimmed by 6 bases and J by 7 bases, 11 bases remained unmatched. The CDR3 nucleotides are TGTGCCAGCAAGGTAGCGGGAGACCATTTGGAGCAGTACTTC. Protein product: CASKVAGDHLEQYF.

The rearrangement links TRBV9 to TRBJ2-5; 8 bases align to TRBD2. V was clipped by 0 bases and J by 5 bases; unmatched bases: 9. The CDR3 covers 16 residues. Germline CDR1 SGDLS, CDR2 YYNGEE. CDR3 protein: CASSVASGGMGETQYF. CDR3 nucleotide sequence: TGTGCCAGCAGCGTAGCCTCGGGAGGGATGGGGGAGACCCAGTACTTC. Supplemented by reference TRBV9 and TRBJ2-5, the full variable domain reads DSGVTQTPKHLITATGQRVTLRCSPRSGDLSVYWYQQSLDQGLQFLIQYYNGEERAKGNILERFSAQQFPDLHSELNLSSLELGDSALYFCASSVASGGMGETQYFGPGTRLLVL.